The 15 T cell receptor beta chains below all came from one sample that was sequenced in a study of T cell responses to AZD1222 COVID-19 vaccine. The assay was immunoSEQ multiplex PCR, and TCRdb's table has in-frame clones only and misses some. The sample consists of about 220,000 clones, approximately 94% of them appearing once. The source was peripheral blood, collected on day 0 of MenACWY control vaccination. The receptors shown here come from an adult in good health.

The V and J genes are TRBV15 and TRBJ2-5; possible D gene TRBD2, 6 bases. CDR3 length equals 15 residues. CDR1 and CDR2 (germline): LNHNV, YYDKDF (reference sequence). The germline V and J ends were trimmed by 5 bases and 7 bases, with 20 bases remaining between them. CDR3 nucleotide sequence: TGTGCCACCAGCCCTTCTTTGACGGGGGTGGGGACCCAGTACTTC. Translating it yields CATSPSLTGVGTQYF.

The chain recombines TRBV15 with TRBJ1-4; TRBD1 matches at 9 bases. Trimming at V came to 4 bases and at J to 2 bases, leaving 2 bases not matched to a gene. The CDR3 covers 15 residues. Per the germline V gene, CDR1 is LNHNV and CDR2 is YYDKDF (reference sequence). DNA for the CDR3: TGTGCCACCAGCAAGGGACAGGGCACTAATGAAAAACTGTTTTTT. Translated, it gives CATSKGQGTNEKLFF.

This chain links TRBV2 with TRBJ2-1; D might be TRBD1 (6 bases). CDR1 SNHLY and CDR2 FYNNEI come from the germline V gene. The CDR3 loop spans 16 amino acids. V lost 1 base and J 0 bases, leaving 10 bases between the germline ends. For the CDR3, the DNA is TGTGCCAGCAGTGAAGAAGGACAGAGCTCCTACAATGAGCAGTTCTTC. Amino acids: CASSEEGQSSYNEQFF. Variable domain in full (rest from reference TRBV2 and TRBJ2-1): EPEVTQTPSHQVTQMGQEVILRCVPISNHLYFYWYRQILGQKVEFLVSFYNNEISEKSEIFDDQFSVERPDGSNFTLKIRSTKLEDSAMYFCASSEEGQSSYNEQFFGPGTRLTVL.

This chain connects TRBV6-4 to TRBJ1-2; 9 positions match TRBD1. The V segment lost 2 bases and the J segment 4 bases; nucleotides outside the gene matches: 2. In germline, CDR1 is MRHNA, CDR2 SNTAGT. The CDR3 loop spans 14 amino acids. CDR3 sequence (DNA): TGTGCCAGCAGTGACGGGACAGGGATCTATGGCTACACCTTC. Amino acids: CASSDGTGIYGYTF.

This chain joins TRBV6-8 and TRBJ2-2, with TRBD1 matching over 10 bases. Germline assignment: CDR1 MNHGY and CDR2 SAAAGT. The V gene end was trimmed by 9 bases and the J gene end by 5 bases; junction bases not matched to a gene: 15. This CDR3 is 17 amino acids long. As DNA, the CDR3 is TGTGCCAGAGAGACAGGGGGCGAAGTAAGGAGGACCGGGGAGCTGTTTTTT. It encodes CARETGGEVRRTGELFF.

On this clone: Other nucleotide sequences in the sample specify the same CDR3. The chain uses TRBV7-9 and TRBJ1-2; 7 positions agree with TRBD1. V dropped 3 bases and J dropped 2; count of bases not matched to a gene: 3. Looked up from germline, CDR1 is SEHNR and CDR2 is FQNEAQ (reference sequence). The CDR3 is 14 residues long. Here the CDR3 DNA reads TGTGCCAGCAGCTTGGGACAGAACAACTATGGCTACACCTTC. Amino acids: CASSLGQNNYGYTF.

This sequence joins TRBV5-1 and TRBJ1-2; D is undetermined. CDR3 size: 18 residues. The germline V and J ends were trimmed by 5 bases and 0 bases, with 23 bases remaining between them. Germline V CDR1 and CDR2: SGHRS, YFSETQ. The CDR3 DNA follows: TGCGCCAGCAGGGGGATGGGTAGAAGTCCTGCCGCTAACTATGGCTACACCTTC. This encodes CASRGMGRSPAANYGYTF.

The V and J genes are TRBV6-5 and TRBJ2-5; D is uncertain. The CDR3 is 13 residues long. Germline loops: CDR1 MNHEY, CDR2 SVGAGI. The V gene lost 6 bases and the J gene lost 1 base, with 9 bases spanning the gap. CDR3 loop: CASRYSVQETQYF. The CDR3 DNA is TGTGCCAGCAGATACAGTGTCCAAGAGACCCAGTACTTC.

This clone showed up just once. J is TRBJ1-2 and V is TRBV2; possible D gene TRBD1, 5 bases. Trimming removed 6 bases at V and 8 bases at J, with 22 bases between. The germline V gene has CDR1 SNHLY and CDR2 FYNNEI. The CDR3 runs 15 residues. DNA for the CDR3: TGTGCCAGCAGCCCCCAGAGACAGTCGCTTGCCGGCTACACCTTC. Residues: CASSPQRQSLAGYTF.

The gene calls are TRBV10-1 and TRBJ1-1, with D maybe TRBD1 (5 bases). The CDR3 is 16 residues long. Germline-derived CDR1 and CDR2 are WNHNN and SYGVQD (reference sequence). Trimming left V 0 bases short and J 5 bases short, with 16 bases between. The CDR3 sequence is CASSESVGTRKTEAFF. The DNA for the CDR3 is TGCGCCAGCAGTGAGTCTGTGGGGACGAGGAAAACTGAAGCTTTCTTT.

The V gene is TRBV4-3, the J gene TRBJ2-5; D not resolved. The CDR3 loop spans 13 amino acids. The germline V and J ends were trimmed by 1 base and 2 bases, with 5 bases remaining between them. Germline V gene sequence: CDR1 LGHNA, CDR2 YSLEER. The CDR3 loop reads CASSQGVQETQYF. The CDR3 nucleotides read TGCGCCAGCAGCCAAGGAGTGCAAGAGACCCAGTACTTC.

This chain joins TRBV6-5 and TRBJ2-2; the D is unclear. Germline assignment: CDR1 MNHEY and CDR2 SVGAGI. There are 15 residues in the CDR3. Trimming took off 5 bases at V and 1 base at J, with 11 bases between the two ends. CDR3 DNA: TGTGCCAGCAGTCCGGTACTTCTGAACACCGGGGAGCTGTTTTTT. It translates to CASSPVLLNTGELFF.

V is TRBV11-1 and J is TRBJ1-1, with 9 bases fitting TRBD1. Germline CDR1 is SGHAT and CDR2 is FQDESV (reference sequence). The CDR3 is 16 residues long. Trimming took 5 bases from V and 4 from J; bases not matched to a gene: 11. CDR3 amino acids: CASSLRVGQGVTEAFF. In DNA, the CDR3 is TGTGCCAGCAGCCTTAGAGTGGGACAGGGAGTCACTGAAGCTTTCTTT.

This sequence joins TRBV4-3 and TRBJ1-5; possibly TRBD1 for D (6 bases). The CDR3 totals 14 residues. V lost 0 bases, J lost 6 bases, and 9 bases lay in between. Looked up from germline, CDR1 is LGHNA and CDR2 is YSLEER. This CDR3 reads CASSQEAGVQPQHF. CDR3 nucleotide sequence: TGCGCCAGCAGCCAAGAGGCAGGGGTTCAGCCCCAGCATTTT.

Remarks on this clone: The sample holds other DNA sequences that translate to the same CDR3. This sequence joins TRBV5-1 and TRBJ2-3, with D tentatively TRBD1 (5 bases). From germline, CDR1 is SGHRS and CDR2 YFSETQ. The CDR3 extends over 14 amino acids. The V gene lost 2 bases and the J gene lost 9 bases, with 16 bases spanning the gap. The CDR3 DNA sequence: TGCGCCAGCAGCTTAGGTCCAGGGAAGGACACGCAGTATTTT. Translated, it gives CASSLGPGKDTQYF. Filled out from reference TRBV5-1 and TRBJ2-3, the complete variable domain reads KAGVTQTPRYLIKTRGQQVTLSCSPISGHRSVSWYQQTPGQGLQFLFEYFSETQRNKGNFPGRFSGRQFSNSRSEMNVSTLELGDSALYLCASSLGPGKDTQYFGPGTRLTVL.